The present T cell receptor beta chain was sequenced within a study of cytomegalovirus exposure and HLA in healthy donors. The study's findings and limits: Usually a TCR sequence was rare, but some public TCRs were found in many donors.

On this clone itself: Its specificity is unknown.

Measured with immunoSEQ multiplex PCR; TCRdb has only the in-frame clones, and not every one. The table has 130,000 or so clones, more than 75% seen once; the top ten hold roughly 1.9%. The TCR was taken from a woman younger than 45 in good health and CMV-seronegative. The sample taken for sequencing was PBMCs.

The CDR3 bases are TGTGCCAGCGGAGAGACTAGCGGGGGGGCCTACGAGCAGTACTTC. Amino acid sequence: CASGETSGGAYEQYF. V is TRBV6-5 and J is TRBJ2-7; 14 nucleotides align to TRBD2. Losses at the gene ends were 8 bases for V and 2 bases for J; bases not matched to a gene: 5. The germline CDR1 and CDR2 sequences are MNHEY and SVGAGI. The CDR3 extends over 15 amino acids.